This T cell receptor (beta chain) was captured in a study of cytomegalovirus exposure and HLA in healthy donors. Sequencing used immunoSEQ multiplex PCR; TCRdb keeps in-frame clones, though not all of them. The sample lists 230,000 or so clones, about 90% occurring once. Regarding this clone: Its antigen is not known.

Trimming at V came to 1 base and at J to 2 bases, leaving 5 bases not matched to a gene. CDR1 is MGHRA, CDR2 YSYEKL, per germline. The CDR3 has 16 amino acids. The study, taken as a whole, reports: Confirmation was obtained in vitro that three CMV-associated chains are specific for CMV antigens.

The receptor's source is a woman aged 18-29 years in good health and CMV-seronegative. Sequenced sample: PBMCs. The chain couples TRBV4-1 to TRBJ2-1, with 7 bases fitting TRBD2. This chain's CDR3 is CASSQGWEGTYNEQFF. The CDR3 DNA follows: TGCGCCAGCAGCCAAGGGTGGGAGGGGACCTACAATGAGCAGTTCTTC.